These 19 T cell receptor beta chains were all obtained from the same sample, sequenced in a study of shared clonotypes between healthy human individuals. Naive CD8 cells comprised CD45RO-negative, CCR7-positively selected cells, excluding terminally differentiated effector memory CD45RA+ cells. Data came from immunoSEQ multiplex PCR; TCRdb stores just in-frame clones and leaves some out. Found here are some 2,000,000 clones, 85% to 95% of them singletons; the top ten hold around 1.1%. The sequenced sample consisted of naive CD8+ T cells sorted from blood. Source of these receptors: a man aged 18 to 29 in good health.

V usage is TRBV9 and J usage is TRBJ1-1, with D perhaps TRBD1 (5 bases). Germline CDR1 and CDR2: SGDLS and YYNGEE. The CDR3 consists of 13 residues. The V end was cut by 3 bases, the J end by 1 base, with 7 bases between. The CDR3 region has the DNA TGTGCCAGCAGCGCAGGGTCGAACACTGAAGCTTTCTTT. This sequence encodes CASSAGSNTEAFF.

The table lists this clone with a count of one. Other DNA sequences in this sample translate to the same CDR3. This CDR3 reads CASSLGGYNEQFF. The DNA of the CDR3 is TGTGCCAGCAGCTTGGGGGGTTACAATGAGCAGTTCTTC. This chain links TRBV11-3 with TRBJ2-1, with D tentatively TRBD2 (6 bases). V lost 3 bases and J lost 4, with 7 bases in between. From germline, CDR1 is SGHNT and CDR2 YENEEA. The CDR3 covers 13 residues.

V and J are TRBV20-1 and TRBJ2-1; a weak D match, TRBD2 (6 bases). The CDR3 consists of 10 residues. Trimming removed 5 bases at V and 8 bases at J, with 7 bases between. Per the germline V gene, CDR1 is DFQATT and CDR2 is SNEGSKA (reference sequence). CDR3 nucleotide sequence: TGCAGTGCTTCTAGCGATGAGCAGTTCTTC. Its protein is CSASSDEQFF.

V is TRBV10-3 and J is TRBJ1-2; D ambiguous. Looked up from germline, CDR1 is ENHRY and CDR2 is SYGVKD. V lost 6 bases to trimming and J lost 4 bases, with 12 bases between them. This CDR3 region has 13 residues. This chain's CDR3 is CAISDDGPYGYTF. The CDR3 DNA follows: TGTGCCATCAGCGACGACGGCCCCTATGGCTACACCTTC.

This clone appeared a single time. V usage is TRBV5-1 and J usage is TRBJ2-6; a possible D gene is TRBD1 (7 bases). Germline CDR1 reads SGHRS; CDR2 reads YFSETQ. Trimming shortened V by 9 bases and J by 0 bases, and 10 bases separated the two germline ends. The CDR3 has 14 amino acids. The CDR3 DNA reads as TGCGCCACCCAGGGGGGCTCTGGGGCCAACGTCCTGACTTTC. This gives the protein CATQGGSGANVLTF.

V usage is TRBV5-6 and J usage is TRBJ2-7, with a weak D call TRBD1 (5 bases). V was pared by 0 bases and J by 3 bases, with 10 bases between. The CDR3 loop spans 14 amino acids. The germline CDR1 and CDR2 sequences are SGHDT and YYEEEE. The CDR3 here is CASSLDDRFYEQYF. The DNA for the CDR3 is TGTGCCAGCAGCTTGGATGACAGATTCTACGAGCAGTACTTC. Full variable domain (rest looked up from reference TRBV5-6 and TRBJ2-7): DAGVTQSPTHLIKTRGQQVTLRCSPKSGHDTVSWYQQALGQGPQFIFQYYEEEERQRGNFPDRFSGHQFPNYSSELNVNALLLGDSALYLCASSLDDRFYEQYFGPGTRLTVT.

A single count supports this clone. This rearrangement joins TRBV4-3 to TRBJ2-1; D is unresolved. Trimming left V 0 bases short and J 5 bases short, with 14 bases between. The germline CDR1 and CDR2 sequences are LGHNA and YSLEER. The CDR3 totals 16 residues. The CDR3 protein is CASSQDSHAEDNEQFF. Here the CDR3 DNA reads TGCGCCAGCAGCCAAGATTCACATGCCGAGGACAATGAGCAGTTCTTC.

The chain combines TRBV11-2 with TRBJ2-5, with D uncertain. The germline CDR1 and CDR2 sequences are SGHAT and FQNNGV. The V end was cut by 0 bases, the J end by 1 base, with 6 bases between. The CDR3 is 14 amino acids. CDR3 in amino acids: CASSLENFQETQYF. The CDR3 DNA reads as TGTGCCAGCAGCTTAGAAAACTTCCAAGAGACCCAGTACTTC.

This clone occurred once. The V call is TRBV5-4, the J call TRBJ2-6, with D hard to call. This CDR3 spans 14 amino acids. Trimming cost V 4 bases and J 2 bases, with 7 bases left between them. Looked up from germline, CDR1 is SGHNT and CDR2 is YYREEE (reference sequence). CDR3 sequence reads: CASSPYTGANVLTF. For the CDR3, the DNA is TGTGCCAGCAGCCCGTATACTGGGGCCAACGTCCTGACTTTC.

The V call is TRBV4-1, the J call TRBJ2-7; D not resolved. The germline CDR1 and CDR2 sequences are MGHRA and YSYEKL. Trimming left V 4 bases short and J 0 bases short, with 13 bases between. The CDR3 has 15 residues. CDR3 nucleotide sequence: TGCGCCAGCAGCCCCTTCCCCCGGAGCTCCTACGAGCAGTACTTC. Protein sequence: CASSPFPRSSYEQYF.

This clone was counted a single time. This rearrangement joins TRBV27 to TRBJ2-1, with D tentatively TRBD2 (6 bases). Trimming shortened V by 5 bases and J by 8 bases, and 19 bases separated the two germline ends. This CDR3 is built from 15 residues. Per the germline V gene, CDR1 is MNHEY and CDR2 is SMNVEV (reference sequence). CDR3 coding DNA: TGTGCCAGCAGTATAGGGAGCCGGGGGTTCGATGAGCAGTTCTTC. Amino acid sequence: CASSIGSRGFDEQFF.

The chain joins TRBV6-5 to TRBJ2-1; 10 bases match TRBD1. Trimming cost V 2 bases and J 12 bases; bases outside gene matches: 10. In germline, CDR1 is MNHEY, CDR2 SVGAGI. The CDR3 consists of 15 residues. Here the CDR3 DNA reads TGTGCCAGCAGTTACGGGACAGGGGCTAAGATGGGGCAGTTCTTC. Protein product: CASSYGTGAKMGQFF.

The chain uses TRBV4-1 and TRBJ2-7; D is unresolved. Trimming left V 0 bases short and J 5 bases short, with 14 bases between. CDR3 length: 15 amino acids. Germline-derived CDR1 and CDR2 are MGHRA and YSYEKL. CDR3 in amino acids: CASSQDVGWGNEQYF. CDR3 DNA sequence: TGCGCCAGCAGCCAAGACGTGGGTTGGGGAAACGAGCAGTACTTC.

The chain recombines TRBV5-4 with TRBJ2-7; 9 bases match TRBD1. Germline CDR1 and CDR2: SGHNT and YYREEE (reference sequence). V gave up 0 bases and J gave up 1 base; unmatched junction bases: 5. There are 16 residues in the CDR3. The CDR3 region has the DNA TGTGCCAGCAGCTTGGGTCCCGGGACAGGGTCCTACGAGCAGTACTTC. It encodes CASSLGPGTGSYEQYF.

This clone turned up a few times. V usage is TRBV6-6 and J usage is TRBJ1-5; a weak D match, TRBD1 (5 bases). Germline V CDR1 and CDR2: MNHNY, SVGAGI (reference sequence). Trimming left V 7 bases short and J 0 bases short, with 13 bases between. This CDR3 contains 15 residues. The CDR3 DNA reads TGTGCCAGCACTCAACAGGAAAATAGCAATCAGCCCCAGCATTTT. Amino acid sequence: CASTQQENSNQPQHF.

V gene TRBV7-9 combines with J gene TRBJ1-6; 7 bases agree with TRBD1. Germline trimming cut 5 bases from V and 16 bases from J; bases unmatched to any gene: 5. This CDR3 is built from 11 residues. Germline CDR1 is SEHNR and CDR2 is FQNEAQ (reference sequence). The CDR3 here is CASSAGQALHF. The DNA for the CDR3 is TGTGCCAGCAGCGCAGGACAGGCTCTCCACTTT.

The chain links TRBV19 to TRBJ2-7; D perhaps matches TRBD1 (6 bases). This CDR3 has 14 amino acids. From germline, CDR1 is LNHDA and CDR2 SQIVND (reference sequence). Trimming took off 6 bases at V and 4 bases at J, with 16 bases between the two ends. CDR3 region: CASSGDILSYEQYF. In DNA, the CDR3 is TGTGCCAGTAGCGGGGACATACTTTCTTACGAGCAGTACTTC.

V is TRBV4-1 and J is TRBJ2-7; D is unresolved. CDR1 is MGHRA, CDR2 YSYEKL, per germline. The CDR3 is 16 amino acids. The V and J ends lost 0 bases and 8 bases respectively, with 20 bases between them. CDR3 nucleotides: TGCGCCAGCAGCCAAGATCTGGGGAAGGGTCTACTAAAGCAGTACTTC. Its protein is CASSQDLGKGLLKQYF.

As for this clone: This CDR3 is also generated by other DNA sequences in the sample. The chain is built from TRBV6-5 and TRBJ2-2; D gene unclear. This CDR3 has 11 residues. Trimming removed 6 bases at V and 3 bases at J, with 2 bases between. From germline, CDR1 is MNHEY and CDR2 SVGAGI. The CDR3 nucleotides read TGTGCCAGCAGCGACACCGGGGAGCTGTTTTTT. It is translated as CASSDTGELFF.